The TCR beta chain under discussion was sequenced for a study of cytomegalovirus exposure and HLA in healthy donors. The study's findings and limits: Common viral pathogens seemed to be connected with several of the most significant clusters, according to a later analysis. The authors later found HLA-associated TCR beta chains more clonally expanded than equally common others.

This CDR3 spans 17 amino acids. V was pared by 0 bases and J by 1 base, with 15 bases between. Germline V CDR1 and CDR2: SGHRS, YFSETQ. 60 Vbeta and 13 Jbeta primers were used in PCR. Here immunoSEQ multiplex PCR was the method, and the copy in TCRdb shows in-frame clones only, minus some. The sample has about 150,000 clones, 76% seen once; the top ten hold around 3.1%. Remarks on this clone: What it recognizes is unknown.

Donors counted as nominally healthy when sampled, yet unrecorded immune exposures were likely. The V and J genes are TRBV5-1 and TRBJ2-3; D perhaps matches TRBD1 (5 bases). This receptor was taken from a male donor in good health and CMV-seronegative. The sequencing sample was made of PBMCs. The CDR3 region is CASSLGFGQGGTDTQYF. The CDR3, as DNA: TGCGCCAGCAGCTTGGGATTTGGGCAGGGTGGCACAGATACGCAGTATTTT.